This TCR beta chain came from a study of T cell responses to AZD1222 COVID-19 vaccine. Some clones are missing from TCRdb's copy, which holds only in-frame ones; the method was immunoSEQ multiplex PCR. The sample holds 120,000 to 150,000 clones; just over 85% are singletons and the top ten take 5% to 5.5%. The CDR3 is 13 residues long. Per germline, CDR1 MNHNY and CDR2 SVGAGI (reference sequence). Trimming pared 7 bases from V and 5 bases from J, leaving 14 bases between. Second-dose recipients at about 4 or about 12 weeks were treated as one pooled group. This receptor was taken from an adult who received the AZD1222 COVID-19 vaccine. V is TRBV6-6 and J is TRBJ1-1, with D perhaps matching TRBD1 (5 bases). The specimen comprised peripheral blood, sampled 28 days after the second AZD1222 dose. The CDR3 coding sequence is TGTGCCAGCATTCCCCCGGGGGGGACTGAAGCTTTCTTT. Translating it yields CASIPPGGTEAFF.